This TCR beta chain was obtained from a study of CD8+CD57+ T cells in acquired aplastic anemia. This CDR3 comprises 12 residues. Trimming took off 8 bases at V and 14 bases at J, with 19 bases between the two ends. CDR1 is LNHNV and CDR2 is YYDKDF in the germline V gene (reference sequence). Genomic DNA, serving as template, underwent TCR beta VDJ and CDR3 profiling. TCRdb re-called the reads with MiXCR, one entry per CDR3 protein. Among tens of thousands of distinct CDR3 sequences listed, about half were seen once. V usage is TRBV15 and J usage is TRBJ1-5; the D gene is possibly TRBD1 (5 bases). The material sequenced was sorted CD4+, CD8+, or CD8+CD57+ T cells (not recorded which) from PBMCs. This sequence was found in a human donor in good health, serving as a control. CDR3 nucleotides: TGTGCCACCTCTCCGACTAGGGGATACGAGCATTTT. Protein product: CATSPTRGYEHF.